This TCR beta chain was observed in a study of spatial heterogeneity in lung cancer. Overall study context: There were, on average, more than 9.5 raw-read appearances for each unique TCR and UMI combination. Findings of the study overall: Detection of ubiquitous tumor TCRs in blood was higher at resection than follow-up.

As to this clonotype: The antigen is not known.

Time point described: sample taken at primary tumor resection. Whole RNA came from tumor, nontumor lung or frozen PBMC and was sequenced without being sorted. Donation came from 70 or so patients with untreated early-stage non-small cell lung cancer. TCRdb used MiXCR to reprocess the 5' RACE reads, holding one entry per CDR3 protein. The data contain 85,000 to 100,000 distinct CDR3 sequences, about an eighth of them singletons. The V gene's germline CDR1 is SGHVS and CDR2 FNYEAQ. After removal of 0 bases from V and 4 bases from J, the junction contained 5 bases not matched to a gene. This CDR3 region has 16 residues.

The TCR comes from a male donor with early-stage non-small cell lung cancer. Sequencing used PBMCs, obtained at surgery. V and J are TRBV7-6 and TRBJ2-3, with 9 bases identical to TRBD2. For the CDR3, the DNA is TGTGCCAGCAGCTTAGCAGTAGCGGGGGTTGCAGATACGCAGTATTTT. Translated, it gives CASSLAVAGVADTQYF.